This entry concerns a single T cell receptor (beta chain). No antigen is known for it. The data originate from a study of vaccination effects on CD4 cells after COVID-19. The overall study: Each participant was administered two doses of either the BNT162b2 or the mRNA-1273 vaccine. Some 2 million PBMC were seeded per well and grown in the presence of about 9 IU/ml IL-2 and about 10 ug/ml peptides. Study observations and caveats: Clones arising from infection and from vaccination showed marked clonal contraction late after vaccination.

Following culture for approximately 11 days, CD4+ T cells were isolated. On days 3 and 7, fresh IL-2 medium replaced half the medium. Assay used: immunoSEQ multiplex PCR; TCRdb lists only in-frame clones, some missing. Of 50,000 or so clones listed, 50% to 80% are singletons. The CDR3 is 12 residues long. CDR1 and CDR2 (germline): SGHVS, FQNEAQ. The V gene lost 5 bases and the J gene lost 5 bases, with 6 bases spanning the gap. This material consisted of CD4+ T cells from PBMCs cultured without peptide, taken before COVID-19 vaccination. V is TRBV7-8 and J is TRBJ2-2; D unclear. The sequence was obtained from a human donor who received a COVID-19 vaccine. This CDR3 reads CASSLLTGELFF. In nucleotides, the CDR3 is TGTGCCAGCAGCCTTCTTACCGGGGAGCTGTTTTTT.